Shown below are 28 T cell receptor beta chains from a single sample sequenced in a study of blood T cells in healthy people across ages. It was with a sample-barcoded 5' primer and a J-beta primer mix that a second PCR of roughly 7 to 11 cycles was run. Each CDR3 protein is one row after TCRdb ran MiXCR on the 5' RACE reads. Of some 760,000 distinct CDR3 sequences detected, around 25% appear once; the ten largest clones hold more than 8.5%. The data were also submitted as part of a second study, on T cells of mothers and their children.

The specimen sequenced was blood. These receptors originate from a boy between 10 and 17 years old in good health.

In its sample, this clonotype was seen a few times. This chain joins TRBV4-3 and TRBJ2-1, with D perhaps being TRBD1 or TRBD2 (5 bases each). This CDR3 spans 16 amino acids. V was cut by 2 bases and J by 0 bases, with 11 bases left in between. From germline, CDR1 is LGHNA and CDR2 YSLEER. CDR3 protein: CASSQIKGSSYNEQFF. In nucleotides, the CDR3 is TGCGCCAGCAGCCAAATAAAGGGGAGCTCCTACAATGAGCAGTTCTTC.

This clonotype was counted only a few times. The rearrangement uses TRBV14 and TRBJ2-3, with TRBD2 matching over 7 bases. Trimming removed 1 base from V and 2 bases from J; junction bases left unmatched: 6. The CDR3 is made up of 16 amino acids. Germline V CDR1 and CDR2: SGHDN, FVKESK. CDR3 sequence (DNA): TGTGCCAGCAGCCAAGGACTACTAGCGCCCACAGATACGCAGTATTTT. Translation: CASSQGLLAPTDTQYF.

This clonotype was observed many times. The chain couples TRBV12-3 or TRBV12-4 to TRBJ2-7; D gene unclear. The CDR3 sequence is 13 residues long. V lost 6 bases and J 1 base, leaving 10 bases between the germline ends. CDR3 sequence reads: CASSFGGSYEQYF. CDR3 coding DNA: TGTGCCAGCAGCTTCGGCGGTTCCTACGAGCAGTACTTC.

The table lists this clonotype with a count of one. The CDR3 DNA reads as TGTGCCAGCAGCCCGGGGGCACAGGGGCTTGTTGATGAGCAGTTCTTC. Amino acid sequence: CASSPGAQGLVDEQFF. The chain combines TRBV13 with TRBJ2-1; D perhaps matches TRBD1 (7 bases). Germline CDR1 reads PRHDT; CDR2 reads FYEKMQ (reference sequence). CDR3 length: 16 amino acids. Trimming took 5 bases from V and 8 from J, leaving 22 bases between them.

This chain uses TRBV12-3 or TRBV12-4 with TRBJ2-3; D perhaps matches TRBD1 (5 bases). The ends were cut back, 4 bases at V and 4 bases at J, with 15 bases in the middle. The CDR3 totals 15 residues. The chain's CDR3 is CASSWGQGRSDTQYF. In nucleotides, the CDR3 is TGTGCCAGCAGTTGGGGTCAGGGTAGGTCAGATACGCAGTATTTT.

The chain carries TRBV4-1 and TRBJ2-7, with 9 nucleotides matching TRBD1. V shed 1 base and J 5 bases; nucleotides not matched to a gene: 3. Germline V gene data show CDR1 as MGHRA and CDR2 as YSYEKL. The CDR3 is 14 amino acids. In nucleotides, the CDR3 is TGCGCCAGCAGCCAAGCGGACAGGGGCGACGAGCAGTACTTC. Protein product: CASSQADRGDEQYF.

This clonotype was seen only once. The chain joins TRBV12-3 or TRBV12-4 to TRBJ1-5, with 9 bases fitting TRBD1. This CDR3 has 15 residues. The J segment lost 4 bases and the V segment lost 6 bases, leaving 7 bases of the junction unmatched. The CDR3 sequence: CASRPTGTGNQPQHF. In nucleotides, the CDR3 is TGTGCCAGCAGGCCTACCGGGACAGGGAATCAGCCCCAGCATTTT.

The rearrangement uses TRBV29-1 and TRBJ2-5; 10 bases line up with TRBD1. The CDR3 is 14 amino acids. Germline lookup yields CDR1 SQVTM and CDR2 ANQGSEA. Trimming cost V 4 bases and J 4 bases; bases outside gene matches: 6. CDR3 residues: CSVGGTGVSETQYF. Here the CDR3 DNA reads TGCAGCGTTGGAGGGACAGGGGTTTCAGAGACCCAGTACTTC.

This clonotype has only a few counts. J is TRBJ2-5 and V is TRBV6-5, with no clear D. The CDR3 is 13 amino acids. The ends were cut back, 0 bases at V and 1 base at J, with 3 bases in the middle. In germline, CDR1 is MNHEY, CDR2 SVGAGI. This chain's CDR3 is CASSYSAQETQYF. CDR3 DNA sequence: TGTGCCAGCAGTTACTCCGCCCAAGAGACCCAGTACTTC.

This clonotype was observed a few times. The chain couples TRBV3-1 to TRBJ1-5; D is possibly TRBD1 (6 bases). There are 15 residues in the CDR3. Deletions cut 2 bases from V and 4 bases from J, with 12 bases between. Germline V gene lookup returns CDR1 LGHDT and CDR2 YNNKEL (reference sequence). The CDR3 nucleotides read TGTGCCAGCAGCCAAAACAGGGACAAAAATCAGCCCCAGCATTTT. This encodes CASSQNRDKNQPQHF.

This chain joins TRBV27 and TRBJ2-7; TRBD2 agrees at 11 bases. V gave up 2 bases and J gave up 6 bases; unmatched junction bases: 3. CDR1 MNHEY and CDR2 SMNVEV come from the germline V gene (reference sequence). CDR3 size: 14 residues. Here the CDR3 reads CASSLMTSGTEQYF. DNA for the CDR3: TGTGCCAGCAGTTTAATGACTAGCGGGACCGAGCAGTACTTC.

This chain connects TRBV27 to TRBJ2-3; unclear D gene. Per germline, CDR1 MNHEY and CDR2 SMNVEV (reference sequence). With 4 bases removed from V and 2 bases from J, the gap between germline ends came to 16 bases. This CDR3 spans 16 amino acids. CDR3 sequence (DNA): TGTGCCAGCAGTTCCCTTCCCCTATTGGACACAGATACGCAGTATTTT. Protein product: CASSSLPLLDTDTQYF.

The chain employs TRBV27 and TRBJ2-5; 10 nucleotides match TRBD2. The CDR3 is 15 residues long. CDR1 and CDR2 (germline): MNHEY, SMNVEV (reference sequence). After removal of 8 bases from V and 2 bases from J, the junction contained 8 bases not matched to a gene. The CDR3 is CASRKLAGTQETQYF. Here the CDR3 DNA reads TGTGCCAGCCGTAAACTAGCGGGGACTCAAGAGACCCAGTACTTC.

The chain is built from TRBV27 and TRBJ2-3, with 11 bases identical to TRBD2. V gave up 2 bases and J gave up 1 base; unmatched junction bases: 2. The CDR3 is 16 amino acids. CDR1 and CDR2 (germline): MNHEY, SMNVEV (reference sequence). The CDR3 region is CASSLPGLAGTDTQYF. In nucleotides, the CDR3 is TGTGCCAGCAGTTTACCGGGACTAGCGGGCACAGATACGCAGTATTTT.

This clonotype has just a few counts. V gene TRBV12-3 or TRBV12-4 combines with J gene TRBJ2-6; TRBD1 agrees at 7 bases. V was clipped by 11 bases and J by 0 bases; unmatched bases: 13. The CDR3 length is 17 residues. Written as DNA, the CDR3 is TGTGCCGCCTTGGGGACAGATCCTCTCTCTGGGGCCAACGTCCTGACTTTC. Translation: CAALGTDPLSGANVLTF.

This clonotype has a handful of counts. The chain is built from TRBV29-1 and TRBJ2-2; TRBD1 is a possible D gene (6 bases). Trimming shortened V by 5 bases and J by 5 bases, and 9 bases separated the two germline ends. CDR3 size: 12 residues. CDR1 is SQVTM and CDR2 is ANQGSEA in the germline V gene. This CDR3 reads CSVPQGTGELFF. As DNA, the CDR3 is TGCAGCGTTCCGCAGGGGACCGGGGAGCTGTTTTTT.

The J gene is TRBJ2-5, the V gene TRBV7-9, with 8 nucleotides matching TRBD1. The DNA end favors TRBJ2-7, so the J call may be wrong. Germline V CDR1 and CDR2: SEHNR, FQNEAQ (reference sequence). The CDR3 is 15 residues long. CDR3 residues: CASSPVAGGKYEQYF. DNA of the CDR3: TGTGCCAGCAGCCCAGTCGCAGGGGGCAAATACGAGCAGTACTTC.

The chain links TRBV15 to TRBJ2-5; D might be TRBD2 (5 bases). The closer fit of TRBJ2-7 to the DNA end suggests the J call may be wrong. From germline, CDR1 is LNHNV and CDR2 YYDKDF (reference sequence). The CDR3 is 15 amino acids. The CDR3 DNA is TGTGCCACCAGCAGAGACCTAGCCAGCTCCTACGAGCAGTACTTC. This encodes CATSRDLASSYEQYF.

As regards this clonotype: Compared with germline, one end of the junction differs, possibly owing to a read error. The rearrangement uses TRBV12-3 or TRBV12-4 and TRBJ1-2; tentatively, D is TRBD1 (5 bases). This CDR3 has 14 residues. CDR3 loop: CAGSLPGSLYGYTF. CDR3 bases: TGTGCCGGCAGTTTGCCAGGGAGCTTGTATGGCTACACCTTC.

This clonotype has a handful of counts. The genes are TRBV7-6 and TRBJ2-1; TRBD2 agrees at 8 bases. Germline loops: CDR1 SGHVS, CDR2 FNYEAQ. The CDR3 has 15 residues. J was trimmed by 8 bases and V by 5 bases; bases with no gene match: 11. CDR3 coding DNA: TGTGCCAGCAGCCTCCTAGGGCGGGGGGTCCATGAGCAGTTCTTC. Translation gives CASSLLGRGVHEQFF.

The CDR3 sequence is CASSDGRHQETQYF. The DNA of the CDR3 is TGTGCCAGCAGTGACGGAAGACATCAGGAGACCCAGTACTTC. The chain employs TRBV2 and TRBJ2-5, with no clear D. The CDR3 covers 14 residues. Germline V CDR1 and CDR2: SNHLY, FYNNEI. V dropped 3 bases and J dropped 5 bases, with 13 bases sitting between them.

This clonotype occurred a few times. This chain joins TRBV12-3 or TRBV12-4 and TRBJ2-1; the D gene is possibly TRBD1 (6 bases). V shed 3 bases and J shed 4 bases, with 10 bases lying between them. The CDR3 is 14 amino acids. The CDR3 region is CASSFGQTYNEQFF. The CDR3 nucleotides read TGTGCCAGCAGTTTCGGACAGACTTACAATGAGCAGTTCTTC.

The rearrangement links TRBV19 to TRBJ2-1; a weak D match, TRBD1 (7 bases). The better agreement between TRBJ2-7 and the DNA end casts doubt on the J call. The CDR3 is 13 residues long. Per germline, CDR1 LNHDA and CDR2 SQIVND (reference sequence). The CDR3 nucleotides are TGTGCCAGTAGTGCGGGACAGCTTTACGAGCAGTACTTC. Amino acid sequence: CASSAGQLYEQYF.

The chain carries TRBV12-5 and TRBJ2-2, with D perhaps matching TRBD2 (7 bases). Between the trimmed V and J ends, which lost 6 bases and 2 bases, there was a span of 19 bases. CDR3 length: 17 residues. Germline V gene data show CDR1 as LGHNT and CDR2 as FRNRAP. This CDR3 reads CASGPQLGGPNTGELFF. The CDR3 DNA sequence: TGTGCTAGTGGCCCTCAACTCGGGGGGCCTAACACCGGGGAGCTGTTTTTT.

The chain has TRBV7-9 and TRBJ1-4; D remains unclear. The CDR3 contains 15 residues. CDR1 SEHNR and CDR2 FQNEAQ come from the germline V gene (reference sequence). Trimming removed 2 bases from V and 8 bases from J, with 15 bases in between. Here the CDR3 DNA reads TGTGCCAGCAGCTTAACCCCCGCCGAAGTCGAAAAACTGTTTTTT. Translated, it gives CASSLTPAEVEKLFF.

In this sample, this clonotype turned up many times. The J gene is TRBJ2-5, the V gene TRBV29-1, with TRBD2 matching over 8 bases. This CDR3 spans 13 amino acids. Germline lookup yields CDR1 SQVTM and CDR2 ANQGSEA. V lost 5 bases to trimming and J lost 3 bases; unmatched junction nucleotides: 5. The CDR3 reads CSVILGGEETQYF. The CDR3 nucleotides read TGCAGCGTTATCCTCGGGGGGGAAGAGACCCAGTACTTC.

This clonotype was seen more than once but under ten times. This chain connects TRBV12-5 to TRBJ2-2; the match to TRBD2 covers 7 bases. CDR3 length: 16 amino acids. With 2 bases clipped from V and 1 base from J, the junction kept 4 bases outside the gene matches. Germline V gene data show CDR1 as LGHNT and CDR2 as FRNRAP. In DNA, the CDR3 is TGTGCTAGTGGTTTGTTGGCGGGGGAGAACACCGGGGAGCTGTTTTTT. It is translated as CASGLLAGENTGELFF.

A note on this clonotype: Since the CDR3 does not end with the conserved phenylalanine or tryptophan, this likely comes from a read error. The chain recombines TRBV29-1 with TRBJ1-1; possible D gene TRBD1, 5 bases. From germline, CDR1 is SQVTM and CDR2 ANQGSEA. Trimming removed 5 bases at V and 3 bases at J, with 25 bases between. The CDR3 is 17 residues long. CDR3 protein: CSVYFRDGGDLDTEAFL. In nucleotides, the CDR3 is TGCAGCGTTTACTTCCGGGACGGAGGGGACCTTGACACTGAAGCTTTCCTT.